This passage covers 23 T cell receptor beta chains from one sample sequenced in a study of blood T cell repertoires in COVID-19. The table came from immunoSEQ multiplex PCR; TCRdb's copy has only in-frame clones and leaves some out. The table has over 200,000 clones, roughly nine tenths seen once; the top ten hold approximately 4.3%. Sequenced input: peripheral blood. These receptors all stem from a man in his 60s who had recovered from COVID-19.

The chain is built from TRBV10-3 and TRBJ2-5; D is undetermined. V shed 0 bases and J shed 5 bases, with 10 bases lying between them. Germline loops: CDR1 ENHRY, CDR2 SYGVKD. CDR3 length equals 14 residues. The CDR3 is CAISESISVETQYF. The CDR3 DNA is TGTGCCATCAGTGAGTCAATCAGCGTCGAGACCCAGTACTTC.

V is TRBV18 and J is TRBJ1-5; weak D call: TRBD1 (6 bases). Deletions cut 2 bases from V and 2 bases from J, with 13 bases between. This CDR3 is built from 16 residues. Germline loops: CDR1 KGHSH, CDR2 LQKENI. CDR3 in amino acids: CASSPGQWMRNQPQHF. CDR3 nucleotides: TGTGCCAGCTCACCAGGACAGTGGATGCGCAATCAGCCCCAGCATTTT.

CDR3 residues: CASSPYRDDTEAFF. CDR3 bases: TGTGCCAGCAGTCCCTACCGGGATGACACTGAAGCTTTCTTT. The chain uses TRBV27 and TRBJ1-1; D gene ambiguous. The CDR3 extends over 14 amino acids. The V end lost 5 bases, the J end lost 3 bases, and 13 bases lay between the germline ends. Germline CDR1 reads MNHEY; CDR2 reads SMNVEV (reference sequence).

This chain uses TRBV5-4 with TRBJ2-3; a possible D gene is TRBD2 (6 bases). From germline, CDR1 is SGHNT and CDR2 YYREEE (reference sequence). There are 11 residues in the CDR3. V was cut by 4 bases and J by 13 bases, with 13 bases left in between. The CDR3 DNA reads TGTGCCAGCAGCCTAGACCGGGAGAAGTATTTT. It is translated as CASSLDREKYF.

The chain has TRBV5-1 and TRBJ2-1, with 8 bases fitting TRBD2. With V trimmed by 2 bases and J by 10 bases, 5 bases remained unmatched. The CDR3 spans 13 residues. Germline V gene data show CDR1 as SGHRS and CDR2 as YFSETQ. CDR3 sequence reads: CASSFTASGEQFF. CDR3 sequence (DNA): TGCGCCAGCAGCTTTACCGCTAGCGGGGAGCAGTTCTTC.

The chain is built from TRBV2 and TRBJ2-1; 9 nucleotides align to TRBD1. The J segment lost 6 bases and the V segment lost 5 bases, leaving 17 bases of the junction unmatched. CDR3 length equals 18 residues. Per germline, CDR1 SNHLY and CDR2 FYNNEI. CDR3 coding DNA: TGTGCCAGCAGTCGAAGCGGACCGGGGACAGGGATTTTCAATGAGCAGTTCTTC. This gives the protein CASSRSGPGTGIFNEQFF. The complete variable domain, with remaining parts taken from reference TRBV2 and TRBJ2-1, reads EPEVTQTPSHQVTQMGQEVILRCVPISNHLYFYWYRQILGQKVEFLVSFYNNEISEKSEIFDDQFSVERPDGSNFTLKIRSTKLEDSAMYFCASSRSGPGTGIFNEQFFGPGTRLTVL.

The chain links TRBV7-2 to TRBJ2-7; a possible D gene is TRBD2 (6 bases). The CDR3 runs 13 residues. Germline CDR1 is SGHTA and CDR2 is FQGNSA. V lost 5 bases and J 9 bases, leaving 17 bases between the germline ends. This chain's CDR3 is CASSLFPGDGQYF. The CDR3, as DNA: TGTGCCAGCAGCCTTTTTCCGGGGGATGGGCAGTACTTC.

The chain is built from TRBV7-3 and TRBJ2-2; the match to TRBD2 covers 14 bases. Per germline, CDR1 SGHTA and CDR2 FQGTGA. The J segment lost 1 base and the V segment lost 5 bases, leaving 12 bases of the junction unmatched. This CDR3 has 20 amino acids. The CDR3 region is CASSPYGTSGGLLNTGELFF. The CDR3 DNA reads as TGTGCCAGCAGCCCCTACGGGACTAGCGGGGGACTCCTGAACACCGGGGAGCTGTTTTTT. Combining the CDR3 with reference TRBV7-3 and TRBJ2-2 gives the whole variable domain GAGVSQTPSNKVTEKGKYVELRCDPISGHTALYWYRQSLGQGPEFLIYFQGTGAADDSGLPNDRFFAVRPEGSVSTLKIQRTERGDSAVYLCASSPYGTSGGLLNTGELFFGEGSRLTVL.

The chain's CDR3 is CASSPESGGAGRWLFF. The CDR3 nucleotides read TGTGCCAGCAGCCCGGAAAGCGGGGGGGCCGGGCGTTGGTTGTTCTTC. The chain recombines TRBV7-6 with TRBJ2-1, with 10 bases matching TRBD2. CDR3 length equals 16 residues. With 5 bases clipped from V and 15 bases from J, the junction kept 19 bases outside the gene matches. Looked up from germline, CDR1 is SGHVS and CDR2 is FNYEAQ.

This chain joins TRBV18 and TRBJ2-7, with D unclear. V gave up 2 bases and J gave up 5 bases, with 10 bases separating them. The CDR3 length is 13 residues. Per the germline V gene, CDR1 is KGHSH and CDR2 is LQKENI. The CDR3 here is CASSPGNSHEQYF. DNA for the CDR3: TGTGCCAGCTCACCAGGAAATAGCCACGAGCAGTACTTC.

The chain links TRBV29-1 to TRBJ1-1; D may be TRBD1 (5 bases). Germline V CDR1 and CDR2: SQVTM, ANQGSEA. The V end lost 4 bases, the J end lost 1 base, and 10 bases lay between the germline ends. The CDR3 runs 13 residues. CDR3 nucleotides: TGCAGCGTTGTTCCAGGGTCGAACACTGAAGCTTTCTTT. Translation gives CSVVPGSNTEAFF.

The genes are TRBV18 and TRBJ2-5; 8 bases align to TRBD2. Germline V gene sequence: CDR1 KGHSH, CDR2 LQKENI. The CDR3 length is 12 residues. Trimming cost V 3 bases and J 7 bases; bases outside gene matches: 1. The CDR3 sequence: CASSPREGTQYF. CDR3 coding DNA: TGTGCCAGCTCACCCCGGGAGGGGACCCAGTACTTC.

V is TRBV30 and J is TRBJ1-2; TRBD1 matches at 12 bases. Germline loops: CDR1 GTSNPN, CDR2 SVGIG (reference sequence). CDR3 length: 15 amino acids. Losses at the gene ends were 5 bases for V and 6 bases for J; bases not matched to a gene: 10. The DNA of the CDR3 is TGTGCCTGGCTCATTCCGGGACAGGGGGCGGATGGCTACACCTTC. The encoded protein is CAWLIPGQGADGYTF.

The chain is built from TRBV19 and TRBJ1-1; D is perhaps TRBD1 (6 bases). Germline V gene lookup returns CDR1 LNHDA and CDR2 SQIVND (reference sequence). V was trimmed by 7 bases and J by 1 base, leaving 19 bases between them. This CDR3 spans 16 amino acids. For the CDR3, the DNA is TGTGCCAGTACCCACAGTAGGGGGAACCCGAACACTGAAGCTTTCTTT. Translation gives CASTHSRGNPNTEAFF. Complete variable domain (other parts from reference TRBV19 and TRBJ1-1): DGGITQSPKYLFRKEGQNVTLSCEQNLNHDAMYWYRQDPGQGLRLIYYSQIVNDFQKGDIAEGYSVSREKKESFPLTVTSAQKNPTAFYLCASTHSRGNPNTEAFFGQGTRLTVV.

The CDR3 sequence: CAWSAGGSNEKLFF. CDR3 in DNA: TGTGCCTGGAGTGCAGGGGGCTCTAATGAAAAACTGTTTTTT. V usage is TRBV30 and J usage is TRBJ1-4, with 8 bases identical to TRBD1. The CDR3 runs to 14 residues. The V gene's germline CDR1 is GTSNPN and CDR2 SVGIG (reference sequence). Germline trimming cut 1 base from V and 3 bases from J; bases unmatched to any gene: 1.

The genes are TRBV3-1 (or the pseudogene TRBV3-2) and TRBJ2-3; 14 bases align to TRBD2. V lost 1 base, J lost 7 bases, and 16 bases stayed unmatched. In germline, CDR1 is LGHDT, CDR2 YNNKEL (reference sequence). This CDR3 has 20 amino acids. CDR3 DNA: TGTGCCAGCAGCCAAGTAGGACTAGCGGGGGGCTCGACTAGGATACATACGCAGTATTTT. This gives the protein CASSQVGLAGGSTRIHTQYF.

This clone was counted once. The chain's CDR3 is CASSYSRPSPYNEQFF. The DNA for the CDR3 is TGTGCCAGCAGTTACTCCCGTCCCTCCCCCTACAATGAGCAGTTCTTC. V and J are TRBV6-5 and TRBJ2-1, with D unresolved. The CDR3 runs to 16 residues. The germline V gene encodes CDR1 MNHEY and CDR2 SVGAGI. Trimming took 0 bases from V and 2 from J, leaving 11 bases between them.

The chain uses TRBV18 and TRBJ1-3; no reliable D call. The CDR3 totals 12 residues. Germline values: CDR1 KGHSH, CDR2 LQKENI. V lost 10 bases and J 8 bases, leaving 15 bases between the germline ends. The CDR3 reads CATCEGGDTIYF. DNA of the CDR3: TGTGCCACTTGCGAGGGTGGCGACACCATATATTTT.

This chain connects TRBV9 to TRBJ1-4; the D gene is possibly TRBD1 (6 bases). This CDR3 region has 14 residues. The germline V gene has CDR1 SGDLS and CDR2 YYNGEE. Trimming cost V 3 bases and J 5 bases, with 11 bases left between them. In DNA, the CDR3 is TGTGCCAGCAGCGGGGGGACATTGAATGAAAAACTGTTTTTT. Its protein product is CASSGGTLNEKLFF.

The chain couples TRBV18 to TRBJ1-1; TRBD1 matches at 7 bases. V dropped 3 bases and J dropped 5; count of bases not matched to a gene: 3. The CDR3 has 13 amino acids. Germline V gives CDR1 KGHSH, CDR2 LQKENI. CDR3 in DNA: TGTGCCAGCTCACCCTCAGGGGGGACTGAAGCTTTCTTT. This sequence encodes CASSPSGGTEAFF.

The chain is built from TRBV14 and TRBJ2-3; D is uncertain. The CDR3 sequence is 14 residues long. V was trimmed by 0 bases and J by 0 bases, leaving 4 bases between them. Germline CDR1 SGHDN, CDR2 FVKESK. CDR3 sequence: CASSQDYSTDTQYF. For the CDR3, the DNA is TGTGCCAGCAGCCAAGACTATAGCACAGATACGCAGTATTTT.

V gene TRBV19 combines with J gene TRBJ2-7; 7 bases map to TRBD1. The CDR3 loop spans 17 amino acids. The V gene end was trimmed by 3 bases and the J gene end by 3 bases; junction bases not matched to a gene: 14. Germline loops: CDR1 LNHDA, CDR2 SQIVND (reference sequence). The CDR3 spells CASSIAPRAQGSYEQYF. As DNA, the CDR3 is TGTGCCAGTAGTATTGCCCCCCGGGCACAGGGGAGCTACGAGCAGTACTTC.

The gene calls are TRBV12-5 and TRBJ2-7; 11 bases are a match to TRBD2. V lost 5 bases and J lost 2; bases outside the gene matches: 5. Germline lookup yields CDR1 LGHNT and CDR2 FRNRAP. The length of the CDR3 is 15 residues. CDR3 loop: CASGILSGGAYEQYF. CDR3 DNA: TGTGCTAGTGGTATTCTTAGCGGGGGGGCCTACGAGCAGTACTTC.